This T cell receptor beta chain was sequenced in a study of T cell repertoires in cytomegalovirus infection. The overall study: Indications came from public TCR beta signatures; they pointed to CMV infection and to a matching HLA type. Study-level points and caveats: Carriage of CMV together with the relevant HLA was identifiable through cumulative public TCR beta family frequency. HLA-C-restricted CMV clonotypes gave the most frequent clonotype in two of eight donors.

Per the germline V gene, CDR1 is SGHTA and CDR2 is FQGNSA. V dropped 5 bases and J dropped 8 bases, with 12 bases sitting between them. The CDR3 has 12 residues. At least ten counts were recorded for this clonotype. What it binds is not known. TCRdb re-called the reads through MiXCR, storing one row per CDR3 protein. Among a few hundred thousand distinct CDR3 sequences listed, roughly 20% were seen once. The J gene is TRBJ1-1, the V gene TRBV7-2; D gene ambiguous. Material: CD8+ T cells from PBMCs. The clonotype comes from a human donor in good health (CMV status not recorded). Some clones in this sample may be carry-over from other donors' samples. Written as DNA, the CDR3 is TGTGCCAGCAGCCCACACCGACAAGAAGCTTTCTTT. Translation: CASSPHRQEAFF. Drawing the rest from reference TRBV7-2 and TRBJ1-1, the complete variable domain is GAGVSQSPSNKVTEKGKDVELRCDPISGHTALYWYRQSLGQGLEFLIYFQGNSAPDKSGLPSDRFSAERTGGSVSTLTIQRTQQEDSAVYLCASSPHRQEAFFGQGTRLTVV.